These 2 T cell receptor beta chains came from one sample sequenced in a study of shared clonotypes between healthy human individuals. The data were produced by immunoSEQ multiplex PCR, yet TCRdb's version contains in-frame clones alone and is incomplete. The profile covers some 2.3 million clones, with 85% to 95% appearing a single time and about 0.39% taken by the ten largest. Sequencing was performed on naive CD4+ T cells from PBMCs. Subset here: CD45RA+ positively selected. The receptors were sampled from a man aged 18-30 years in good health. Some clones in this sample may be carry-over from other donors' samples.

Written as DNA, the CDR3 is TGCGCCAGCAGCTTGGCCCCACAGGGACTGTACACAGATACGCAGTATTTT. It yields the protein CASSLAPQGLYTDTQYF. The genes are TRBV5-1 and TRBJ2-3; perhaps D is TRBD1 or TRBD2 (6 bases each). Trimming removed 0 bases from V and 2 bases from J, with 16 bases in between. The length of the CDR3 is 17 residues. CDR1 is SGHRS and CDR2 is YFSETQ in the germline V gene.

The rearrangement uses TRBV5-4 and TRBJ2-7, with 9 nucleotides matching TRBD2. The CDR3 totals 14 residues. The J segment lost 3 bases and the V segment lost 3 bases, leaving 4 bases of the junction unmatched. CDR1 is SGHNT, CDR2 YYREEE, per germline (reference sequence). The CDR3 spells CASSSKRGDYEQYF. CDR3 coding DNA: TGTGCCAGCAGCTCGAAGCGGGGGGACTACGAGCAGTACTTC.